Listed here are 9 T cell receptor beta chains from one sample, sequenced in a study of T cells expressing NK-cell markers (dated by TCRdb to 2020 to 2021). The protocol used for the library was 5' RACE. These reads were obtained on an Illumina HiSeq 2000. Reprocessed by TCRdb, the reads give a single entry per CDR3 protein sequence, without DNA. This sample's table contains some 440,000 distinct CDR3 sequences. The leading ten clones occupy more than 1.4% of the sample. The sample comprised blood T cells: a sorted CD56 or NKG2C T cell subset, CD4+ or CD8+ T cells, or bulk PBMC T cells (not recorded which). The receptor set was obtained from a woman aged 45-65 years in good health. Donor details come from another sample of the same person, matched by shared clones.

The chain couples TRBV29-1 to TRBJ2-5; without DNA, the TCRdb call of TRBD2 cannot be checked. CDR3 length: 11 residues. The germline CDR1 and CDR2 sequences are SQVTM and ANQGSEA. The CDR3 reads CSVGSARDQYF.

This chain links TRBV6-1 with TRBJ2-3. Germline assignment: CDR1 MNHNS and CDR2 SASEGT. CDR3 length: 14 amino acids. The CDR3 loop is CASSSGSVIDTQYF.

This chain joins TRBV19 and TRBJ1-1; checking the TCRdb D call of TRBD1 is not possible without DNA. CDR3 length: 14 amino acids. Per the germline V gene, CDR1 is LNHDA and CDR2 is SQIVND (reference sequence). CDR3 protein: CASSIGWGGTEAFF. Drawing the rest from reference TRBV19 and TRBJ1-1, the complete variable domain is DGGITQSPKYLFRKEGQNVTLSCEQNLNHDAMYWYRQDPGQGLRLIYYSQIVNDFQKGDIAEGYSVSREKKESFPLTVTSAQKNPTAFYLCASSIGWGGTEAFFGQGTRLTVV.

The rearrangement uses TRBV10-2 and TRBJ2-1. From germline, CDR1 is WSHSY and CDR2 SAAADI. The CDR3 length is 16 residues. This chain's CDR3 is CASSEFAGSSYNEQFF.

The chain recombines TRBV12-3 or TRBV12-4 with TRBJ1-5. The CDR3 has 11 amino acids. CDR3: CASSAMGPQHF.

This sequence joins TRBV27 and TRBJ2-7; checking the TCRdb D call of TRBD2 is not possible without DNA. In germline, CDR1 is MNHEY, CDR2 SMNVEV (reference sequence). The CDR3 runs to 16 residues. The CDR3 spells CASGLSGVPFGREQYF.

The CDR3 reads CSARLKGFYGYTF. This rearrangement joins TRBV20-1 to TRBJ1-2; as DNA is missing, the TRBD1 call by TCRdb cannot be tested. The germline gives CDR1 DFQATT, CDR2 SNEGSKA (reference sequence). The CDR3 extends over 13 amino acids.

The chain couples TRBV7-8 to TRBJ2-1; the D call from TCRdb, TRBD1, cannot be confirmed without DNA. CDR3 length: 19 amino acids. Germline V lookup: CDR1 SGHVS, CDR2 FQNEAQ. The CDR3 here is CASSLGQVPLGLNHNEQFF.

This chain joins TRBV5-5 and TRBJ2-1; no DNA is available, so the TRBD2 call from TCRdb remains unchecked. CDR3 length: 17 amino acids. Germline assignment: CDR1 SGHKS and CDR2 YYEKEE (reference sequence). CDR3 residues: CASSFYPTSGGYNEQFF.